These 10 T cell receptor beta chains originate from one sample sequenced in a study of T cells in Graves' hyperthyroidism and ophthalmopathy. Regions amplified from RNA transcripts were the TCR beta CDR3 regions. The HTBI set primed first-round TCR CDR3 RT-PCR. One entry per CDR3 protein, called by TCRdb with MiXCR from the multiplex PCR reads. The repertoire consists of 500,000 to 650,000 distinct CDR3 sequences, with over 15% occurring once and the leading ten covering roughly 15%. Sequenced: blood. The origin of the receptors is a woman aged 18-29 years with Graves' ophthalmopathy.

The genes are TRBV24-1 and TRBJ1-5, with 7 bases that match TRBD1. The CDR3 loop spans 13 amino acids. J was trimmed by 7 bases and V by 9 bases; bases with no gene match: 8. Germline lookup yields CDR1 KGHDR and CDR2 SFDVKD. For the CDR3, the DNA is TGTGCCACCGGTTCAACAGGGGTCCAGCCCCAGCATTTT. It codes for CATGSTGVQPQHF.

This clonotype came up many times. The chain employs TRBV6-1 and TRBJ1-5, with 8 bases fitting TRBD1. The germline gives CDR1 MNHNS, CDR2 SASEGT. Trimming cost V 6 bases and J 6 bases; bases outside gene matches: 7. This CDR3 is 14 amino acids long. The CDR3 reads CASRAQGAGQPQHF. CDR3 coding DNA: TGTGCCAGCAGGGCCCAGGGGGCAGGTCAGCCCCAGCATTTT.

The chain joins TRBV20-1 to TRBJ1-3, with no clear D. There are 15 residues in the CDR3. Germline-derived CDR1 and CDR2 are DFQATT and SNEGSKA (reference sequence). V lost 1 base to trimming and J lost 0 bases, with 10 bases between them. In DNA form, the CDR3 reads TGCAGTGCTAGAGCTCCAACTTCCTCTGGAAACACCATATATTTT. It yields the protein CSARAPTSSGNTIYF.

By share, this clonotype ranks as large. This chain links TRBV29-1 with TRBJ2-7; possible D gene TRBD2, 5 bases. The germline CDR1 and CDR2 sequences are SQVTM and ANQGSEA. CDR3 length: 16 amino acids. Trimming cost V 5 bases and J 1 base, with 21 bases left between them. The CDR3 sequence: CSVLGSDEGFSYEQYF. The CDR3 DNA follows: TGCAGCGTTCTAGGGTCCGACGAGGGTTTTTCCTACGAGCAGTACTTC.

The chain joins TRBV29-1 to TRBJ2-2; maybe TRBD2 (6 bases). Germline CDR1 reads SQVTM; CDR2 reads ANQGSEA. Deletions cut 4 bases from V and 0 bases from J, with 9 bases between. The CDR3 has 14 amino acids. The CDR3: CSVVVAANTGELFF. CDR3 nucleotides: TGCAGCGTTGTCGTAGCGGCGAACACCGGGGAGCTGTTTTTT.

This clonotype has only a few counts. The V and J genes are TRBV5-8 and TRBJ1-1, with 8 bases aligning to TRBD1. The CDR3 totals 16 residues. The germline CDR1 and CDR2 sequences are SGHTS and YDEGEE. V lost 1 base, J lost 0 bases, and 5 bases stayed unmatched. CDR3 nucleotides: TGTGCCAGCAGCTTGTTGAGGGACAGGCTGAACACTGAAGCTTTCTTT. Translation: CASSLLRDRLNTEAFF.

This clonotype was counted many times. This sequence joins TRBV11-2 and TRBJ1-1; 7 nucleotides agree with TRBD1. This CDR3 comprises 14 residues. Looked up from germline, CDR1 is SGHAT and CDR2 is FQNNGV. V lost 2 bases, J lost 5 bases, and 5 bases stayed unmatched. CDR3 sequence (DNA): TGTGCCAGCAGCTTATTGGAGGGGGCGACTGAAGCTTTCTTT. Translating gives CASSLLEGATEAFF.

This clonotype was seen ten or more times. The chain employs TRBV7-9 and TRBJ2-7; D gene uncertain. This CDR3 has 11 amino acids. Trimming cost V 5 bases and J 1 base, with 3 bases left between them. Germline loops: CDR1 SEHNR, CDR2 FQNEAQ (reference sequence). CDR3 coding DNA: TGTGCCAGCAGCGCGTCCTACGAGCAGTACTTC. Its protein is CASSASYEQYF. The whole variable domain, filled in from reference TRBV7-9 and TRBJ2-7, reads DTGVSQNPRHKITKRGQNVTFRCDPISEHNRLYWYRQTLGQGPEFLTYFQNEAQLEKSRLLSDRFSAERPKGSFSTLEIQRTEQGDSAMYLCASSASYEQYFGPGTRLTVT.

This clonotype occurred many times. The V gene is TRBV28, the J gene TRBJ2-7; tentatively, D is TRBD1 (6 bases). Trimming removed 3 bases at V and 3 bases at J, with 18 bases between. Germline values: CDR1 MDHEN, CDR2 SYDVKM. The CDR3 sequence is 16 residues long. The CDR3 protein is CASSFPGQTDHYEQYF. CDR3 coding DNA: TGTGCCAGCAGTTTCCCCGGACAGACGGACCACTACGAGCAGTACTTC.

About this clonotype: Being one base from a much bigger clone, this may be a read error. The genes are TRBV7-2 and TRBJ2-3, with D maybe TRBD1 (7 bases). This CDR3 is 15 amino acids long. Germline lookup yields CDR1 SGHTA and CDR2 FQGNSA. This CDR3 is CANSVRGASTDTQYF. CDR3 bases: TGTGCCAACAGCGTCAGGGGGGCAAGCACAGATACGCAGTATTTT.